These T cell receptor beta chains were read from a single sample in a study of shared clonotypes between healthy human individuals. Clones were sequenced by immunoSEQ multiplex PCR, and TCRdb holds only the in-frame ones, with some missing. The table has approximately 1,500,000 clones, nearly 99% seen once. The sequencing sample was made of naive CD4+ T cells sorted from blood. Receptor source: a young man in good health. The CDR3 runs from the conserved cysteine through the conserved F or W. The D gene is left open where the match is weak. Where a row states a size, it is once, few, many or the class of an expanded clone; other rows omit it.

V: TRBV2; J: TRBJ2-2; size: NA; D: NA; DNA: TGTGCCAGCAGAAAGGACCGCCTGAACACCGGGGAGCTGTTTTTT; CDR3: CASRKDRLNTGELFF
V: TRBV28; J: TRBJ2-6; size: NA; D: NA; DNA: TGTGCCAGCAGCCTCTGGCACTCTGGGGCCAACGTCCTGACTTTC; CDR3: CASSLWHSGANVLTF
V: TRBV18; J: TRBJ2-7; size: NA; D: NA; DNA: TGTGCCAGCTCACAGGGGGTCAAGGACGAGCAGTACTTC; CDR3: CASSQGVKDEQYF
V: TRBV29-1; J: TRBJ1-1; size: NA; D: NA; DNA: TGCAGCGTTACCTCGGGTCAGGGTCCGAATGAAGCTTTCTTT; CDR3: CSVTSGQGPNEAFF
V: TRBV9; J: TRBJ2-2; size: NA; D: NA; DNA: TGTGCCAGCAGCGTTTATAGCGGTTCGAACACCGGGGAGCTGTTTTTT; CDR3: CASSVYSGSNTGELFF
V: TRBV10-3; J: TRBJ2-3; size: NA; D: NA; DNA: TGTGCCATCAGTGGCGCCGGGACAAGCACAGATACGCAGTATTTT; CDR3: CAISGAGTSTDTQYF
V: TRBV7-9; J: TRBJ1-1; size: NA; D: TRBD1; DNA: TGTGCCAGCAGCCCGGGGACAGGGAACGGGGTGAACACTGAAGCTTTCTTT; CDR3: CASSPGTGNGVNTEAFF
V: TRBV2; J: TRBJ2-2; size: NA; D: NA; DNA: TGTGCCAGCACCAAGGGCGGCACCGGGGAGCTGTTTTTT; CDR3: CASTKGGTGELFF
V: TRBV19; J: TRBJ2-2; size: NA; D: NA; DNA: TGTGCCAGTAGAAACACCGGGGAGCTGTTTTTT; CDR3: CASRNTGELFF
V: TRBV6-6; J: TRBJ2-7; size: once; D: NA; DNA: TGTGCCAGCAGCAACAGACTAGCCTACGAGCAGTACTTC; CDR3: CASSNRLAYEQYF
V: TRBV27; J: TRBJ2-5; size: NA; D: NA; DNA: TGTGCCAGCAGCTCGATTAGTGGCGAGACCCAGTACTTC; CDR3: CASSSISGETQYF
V: TRBV27; J: TRBJ2-7; size: NA; D: NA; DNA: TGTGCCAGCAGTGCAACACCCTCCTACGAGCAGTACTTC; CDR3: CASSATPSYEQYF
V: TRBV10-2; J: TRBJ2-5; size: NA; D: NA; DNA: TGCGCCAGCAGTAATACACAAGAGACTAGTCGGCCGGAGACCCAGTACTTC; CDR3: CASSNTQETSRPETQYF
V: TRBV10-3; J: TRBJ2-5; size: NA; D: TRBD2; DNA: TGTGCCATCAGTGCAGCGGGAGAAGAGACCCAGTACTTC; CDR3: CAISAAGEETQYF
V: TRBV2; J: TRBJ1-4; size: once; D: NA; DNA: TGTGCCAGCAGCGGGCTGGGAAGAGAACTGTTTTTT; CDR3: CASSGLGRELFF
V: TRBV27; J: TRBJ2-7; size: once; D: TRBD2; DNA: TGTGCCAGCAGGATGCTAGCGGGAGAGTCCGAGCAGTACTTC; CDR3: CASRMLAGESEQYF
V: TRBV5-1; J: TRBJ2-7; size: NA; D: TRBD2; DNA: TGCGCCAGCAGCTTGGCAGACCTAGCGGGATTTTTGGGTAAAGACGAGCAGTACTTC; CDR3: CASSLADLAGFLGKDEQYF
V: TRBV28; J: TRBJ1-1; size: NA; D: NA; DNA: TGTGCCAGCAGGGGCGTGGGTGAAGCTTTCTTT; CDR3: CASRGVGEAFF
V: TRBV29-1; J: TRBJ1-5; size: NA; D: NA; DNA: TGCAGCGTTTCAACAGGGACCAATCAGCCCCAGCATTTT; CDR3: CSVSTGTNQPQHF
V: TRBV7-8; J: TRBJ2-7; size: NA; D: NA; DNA: TGTGCCAGCAGCTTGTTGGGGGCTTCCTACGAGCAGTACTTC; CDR3: CASSLLGASYEQYF
V: TRBV11-2; J: TRBJ2-7; size: NA; D: TRBD1; DNA: TGTGCCAGCAGCTTGGACAGGAGATACTACGAGCAGTACTTC; CDR3: CASSLDRRYYEQYF
V: TRBV4-3; J: TRBJ2-3; size: NA; D: TRBD2; DNA: TGCGCCAGCAGCCACCAAGCGGGAGCGGTAGATACGCAGTATTTT; CDR3: CASSHQAGAVDTQYF
V: TRBV7-9; J: TRBJ2-2; size: NA; D: TRBD1; DNA: TGTGCCAGCAGCTCCGACAGGGCGGCGGGGGAGCTGTTTTTT; CDR3: CASSSDRAAGELFF
V: TRBV5-5; J: TRBJ2-5; size: NA; D: NA; DNA: TGTGCCAGCAGCCGGGACGGGAACGCACAAGAGACCCAGTACTTC; CDR3: CASSRDGNAQETQYF
V: TRBV5-1; J: TRBJ2-1; size: NA; D: NA; DNA: TGCGCCAGCAGCTTGACGCTGCTTGGCGGAAAGGGCGCGGGTTACAATGAGCAGTTCTTC; CDR3: CASSLTLLGGKGAGYNEQFF
V: TRBV7-2; J: TRBJ1-3; size: NA; D: TRBD1; DNA: TGTGCCAGCAGCCCGAGGACAGGGAGGCCCATTTCTTTT; CDR3: CASSPRTGRPISF
V: TRBV11-2; J: TRBJ2-3; size: NA; D: NA; DNA: TGTGCCAGCAGCTTAGCGAGGAGCACAGATACGCAGTATTTT; CDR3: CASSLARSTDTQYF
V: TRBV7-3; J: TRBJ2-7; size: NA; D: NA; DNA: TGTGCCAGCAGCCCCCAGGGAAGCGGTGAGCAGTACTTC; CDR3: CASSPQGSGEQYF
V: TRBV15; J: TRBJ2-5; size: NA; D: TRBD1; DNA: TGTGCCACCGGACAGGTCCCCCAAGAGACCCAGTACTTC; CDR3: CATGQVPQETQYF
V: TRBV5-5; J: TRBJ2-7; size: NA; D: NA; DNA: TGTGCCAGCAGCTTGGATTGGGGCCGAAGCTCCTACGAGCAGTACTTC; CDR3: CASSLDWGRSSYEQYF
V: TRBV18; J: TRBJ2-7; size: NA; D: TRBD2; DNA: TGTGCCAGCTCAGACGGCGGGAGGACCTACGAGCAGTACTTC; CDR3: CASSDGGRTYEQYF
V: TRBV29-1; J: TRBJ2-7; size: NA; D: NA; DNA: TGCAGCGCCTCCGGGAGTAGAAAGGACTACGAGCAGTACTTC; CDR3: CSASGSRKDYEQYF
V: TRBV4-3; J: TRBJ2-3; size: NA; D: NA; DNA: TGCGCCAGCAGCCCTGGCGGCGGAATCACAGATACGCAGTATTTT; CDR3: CASSPGGGITDTQYF
V: TRBV18; J: TRBJ1-4; size: NA; D: TRBD1; DNA: TGTGCCAGCTCTAAGACAGGGGTTGGATTTGAAAAACTGTTTTTT; CDR3: CASSKTGVGFEKLFF
V: TRBV4-2; J: TRBJ2-2; size: NA; D: TRBD1; DNA: TGTGCCAGCAGCCATCCCCGAGGGGGCCCGATCGACACCGGGGAGCTGTTTTTT; CDR3: CASSHPRGGPIDTGELFF